The T cell receptor beta chain described here comes from a study of Graves' ophthalmopathy and Graves' hyperthyroidism. About the study: Pretreatment peripheral blood was obtained at initial diagnosis.

Newly diagnosed, the hyperthyroidism patients had under 2 months' duration and were aged 18 to 65. RNA transcripts served as template for amplifying TCR beta CDR3 sequences. A first-round RT-PCR used HTBI primers, followed by a second-round multiplex PCR. Each CDR3 protein is one row after TCRdb ran MiXCR on the multiplex PCR reads. The sample yields some 360,000 distinct CDR3 sequences, approximately 18% seen once. V dropped 5 bases and J dropped 6 bases, with 13 bases sitting between them. Germline CDR1 is MDHEN and CDR2 is SYDVKM. CDR3 size: 14 residues. This clonotype showed up many times. This chain connects TRBV28 to TRBJ2-2; the D is unclear. The source material was peripheral blood. The sequence was collected from an adult woman with stable Graves' hyperthyroidism. The CDR3 DNA is TGTGCCAGCAGTCCCCCCGGTCTGGCCGGGGAGCTGTTTTTT. Amino acids: CASSPPGLAGELFF.